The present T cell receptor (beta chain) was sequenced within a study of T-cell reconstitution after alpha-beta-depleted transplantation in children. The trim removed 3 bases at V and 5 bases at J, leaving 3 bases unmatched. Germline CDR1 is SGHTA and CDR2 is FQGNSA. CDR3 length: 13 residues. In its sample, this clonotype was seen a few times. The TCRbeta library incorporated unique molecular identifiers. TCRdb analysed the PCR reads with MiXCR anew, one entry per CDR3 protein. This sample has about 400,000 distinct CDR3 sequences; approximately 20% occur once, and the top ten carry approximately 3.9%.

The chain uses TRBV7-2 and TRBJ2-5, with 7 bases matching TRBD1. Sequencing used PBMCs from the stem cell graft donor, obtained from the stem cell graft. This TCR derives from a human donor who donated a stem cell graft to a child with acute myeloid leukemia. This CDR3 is CASSFGTAETQYF. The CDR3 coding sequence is TGTGCCAGCAGCTTCGGGACAGCCGAGACCCAGTACTTC.